The 32 T cell receptor beta chains in this list originate from one sample, sequenced in a study of OX40 agonist ivuxolimab in advanced cancers. Only in-frame clones appear in the TCRdb table, and some are missing; sequencing was by immunoSEQ multiplex PCR. The table includes about 35,000 clones, about nine tenths detected once. The specimen was CD4+ or CD8+ T cells sorted from blood, collected in a trial of the OX40 agonist ivuxolimab. The receptors were gathered from an adult with an advanced solid tumor such as melanoma, head and neck, liver or kidney cancer.

The chain is built from TRBV27 and TRBJ2-1; D uncertain. The CDR3 length is 16 residues. Germline-derived CDR1 and CDR2 are MNHEY and SMNVEV (reference sequence). V lost 4 bases to trimming and J lost 3 bases, with 16 bases between them. The CDR3 region has the DNA TGTGCCAGCAGTTCCAGCGTGAGTCGGCACTACAATGAGCAGTTCTTC. Amino acids: CASSSSVSRHYNEQFF.

The chain combines TRBV4-3 with TRBJ2-7, with D unresolved. V lost 0 bases and J lost 2, with 11 bases in between. The CDR3 runs 15 residues. Germline V gene lookup returns CDR1 LGHNA and CDR2 YSLEER. CDR3 sequence (DNA): TGCGCCAGCAGCCAAGATAGGGCATTAACCTACGAGCAGTACTTC. Amino acid sequence: CASSQDRALTYEQYF.

This clone was seen a single time. The rearrangement joins TRBV28 to TRBJ2-1; maybe TRBD2 (6 bases). This CDR3 has 14 amino acids. Germline CDR1 is MDHEN and CDR2 is SYDVKM. V was trimmed by 1 base and J by 4 bases, leaving 8 bases between them. The CDR3 loop reads CASSLFRGYNEQFF. CDR3 sequence (DNA): TGTGCCAGCAGTTTATTCCGGGGGTACAATGAGCAGTTCTTC.

The genes are TRBV15 and TRBJ2-1; tentatively, D is TRBD1 (7 bases). This CDR3 has 19 residues. The V end lost 1 base, the J end lost 10 bases, and 29 bases lay between the germline ends. Germline values: CDR1 LNHNV, CDR2 YYDKDF (reference sequence). CDR3 nucleotide sequence: TGTGCCACCAGCAGAGGTTGGGGACTCCGGGACAGCCGGGACTTGGAGCAGTTCTTC. Translated: CATSRGWGLRDSRDLEQFF.

The gene calls are TRBV27 and TRBJ2-7; perhaps TRBD2 as D (5 bases). Germline V lookup: CDR1 MNHEY, CDR2 SMNVEV (reference sequence). V was cut by 3 bases and J by 7 bases, with 10 bases left in between. The CDR3 length is 12 residues. This CDR3 is CASSFRGGEQYF. CDR3 nucleotides: TGTGCCAGCAGTTTCCGGGGTGGAGAGCAGTACTTC.

This clone was detected only once. J is TRBJ2-3 and V is TRBV19; tentatively, D is TRBD1 (6 bases). Deletions cut 5 bases from V and 5 bases from J, with 23 bases between. This CDR3 has 17 amino acids. Per germline, CDR1 LNHDA and CDR2 SQIVND (reference sequence). In DNA form, the CDR3 reads TGTGCCAGTAGTCCCTTCGGGAAGCAGGGGTGGAAAGATACGCAGTATTTT. The encoded protein is CASSPFGKQGWKDTQYF.

The CDR3 here is CASRGGNTIYF. The DNA for the CDR3 is TGCGCCAGCAGAGGAGGAAACACCATATATTTT. This rearrangement joins TRBV5-1 to TRBJ1-3; D not resolved. The V gene's germline CDR1 is SGHRS and CDR2 YFSETQ. This CDR3 comprises 11 residues. Trimming pared 5 bases from V and 4 bases from J, leaving 4 bases between.

V and J are TRBV14 and TRBJ2-3; D gene unclear. The germline V gene has CDR1 SGHDN and CDR2 FVKESK. This CDR3 comprises 15 residues. V was pared by 1 base and J by 4 bases, with 12 bases between. Here the CDR3 reads CASSQGWGSADTQYF. As DNA, the CDR3 is TGTGCCAGCAGCCAAGGGTGGGGTTCGGCAGATACGCAGTATTTT.

J is TRBJ2-7 and V is TRBV4-3; D may be TRBD1 or TRBD2 (6 bases each). Trimming stripped 3 bases from V and 2 bases from J, with 14 bases between. The CDR3 is made up of 15 amino acids. Germline assignment: CDR1 LGHNA and CDR2 YSLEER. The CDR3 protein is CASSQRDTPAYEQYF. The CDR3 DNA sequence: TGCGCCAGCAGCCAGCGGGACACTCCAGCCTACGAGCAGTACTTC.

The chain combines TRBV6-5 with TRBJ1-1; TRBD1 matches 8 bases. The CDR3 is 16 residues long. Germline values: CDR1 MNHEY, CDR2 SVGAGI. V dropped 0 bases and J dropped 5; count of bases not matched to a gene: 8. The CDR3 coding sequence is TGTGCCAGCAGTTACTCCGGACAGGGACCGTCGACTGAAGCTTTCTTT. Translation gives CASSYSGQGPSTEAFF.

The V gene is TRBV7-9, the J gene TRBJ1-2; D might be TRBD1 (6 bases). The V gene's germline CDR1 is SEHNR and CDR2 FQNEAQ (reference sequence). The V gene lost 4 bases and the J gene lost 6 bases, with 12 bases spanning the gap. The CDR3 spans 13 residues. The CDR3 DNA sequence: TGTGCCAGCAGCTCTGCGGCAGGGGATGGCTACACCTTC. The encoded protein is CASSSAAGDGYTF.

The genes are TRBV28 and TRBJ2-2, with a weak D call TRBD2 (6 bases). Per germline, CDR1 MDHEN and CDR2 SYDVKM. This CDR3 is built from 13 residues. Trimming pared 4 bases from V and 6 bases from J, leaving 9 bases between. The CDR3 is CASSYGSAGELFF. The CDR3 nucleotides read TGTGCCAGCAGTTACGGGAGTGCCGGGGAGCTGTTTTTT. Complete variable domain (other parts from reference TRBV28 and TRBJ2-2): DVKVTQSSRYLVKRTGEKVFLECVQDMDHENMFWYRQDPGLGLRLIYFSYDVKMKEKGDIPEGYSVSREKKERFSLILESASTNQTSMYLCASSYGSAGELFFGEGSRLTVL.

V and J are TRBV28 and TRBJ2-5, with D possibly TRBD1 on 6 matching bases. TRBJ2-7 matches the DNA end more closely, so the J call is doubtful. This CDR3 comprises 17 residues. CDR1 MDHEN and CDR2 SYDVKM come from the germline V gene. CDR3 DNA: TGTGCCAGCAGTTCACGCCTCCCACAGGGAGATTTCTACGAGCAGTACTTC. Protein sequence: CASSSRLPQGDFYEQYF.

This clone has just a few counts. The chain carries TRBV18 and TRBJ1-5; 10 nucleotides agree with TRBD1. The CDR3 totals 16 residues. After removal of 0 bases from V and 3 bases from J, the junction contained 2 bases not matched to a gene. Germline values: CDR1 KGHSH, CDR2 LQKENI. The CDR3 is CASSPPGTGDNQPQHF. The CDR3 nucleotides are TGTGCCAGCTCACCACCGGGGACAGGGGACAATCAGCCCCAGCATTTT.

The gene calls are TRBV19 and TRBJ1-1, with D uncertain. Trimming removed 3 bases from V and 1 base from J, with 9 bases in between. There are 14 residues in the CDR3. Germline loops: CDR1 LNHDA, CDR2 SQIVND (reference sequence). CDR3 nucleotide sequence: TGTGCCAGTAGTATCACCAGTTCGAACACTGAAGCTTTCTTT. It specifies CASSITSSNTEAFF. The full variable domain, in which reference TRBV19 and TRBJ1-1 provide the parts outside the CDR3, is DGGITQSPKYLFRKEGQNVTLSCEQNLNHDAMYWYRQDPGQGLRLIYYSQIVNDFQKGDIAEGYSVSREKKESFPLTVTSAQKNPTAFYLCASSITSSNTEAFFGQGTRLTVV.

The chain couples TRBV13 to TRBJ1-2, with 10 bases lining up with TRBD1. The CDR3 has 17 residues. J lost 0 bases, V lost 5 bases, and 9 bases had no gene match. Germline CDR1 and CDR2: PRHDT and FYEKMQ (reference sequence). CDR3 sequence: CASSTRDRGQPNYGYTF. CDR3 DNA: TGTGCCAGCAGCACCAGGGACAGGGGACAACCTAACTATGGCTACACCTTC.

V usage is TRBV27 and J usage is TRBJ1-5; 7 nucleotides match TRBD1. The CDR3 runs to 14 residues. With V trimmed by 3 bases and J by 5 bases, 4 bases remained unmatched. Germline values: CDR1 MNHEY, CDR2 SMNVEV (reference sequence). CDR3 DNA sequence: TGTGCCAGCAGTTTGGGGACAGTCGATCAGCCCCAGCATTTT. Translating gives CASSLGTVDQPQHF.

The V and J genes are TRBV14 and TRBJ2-5, with 7 bases lining up with TRBD2. CDR3 size: 16 residues. Trimming cost V 0 bases and J 1 base; bases outside gene matches: 5. The germline gives CDR1 SGHDN, CDR2 FVKESK. The CDR3 is CASSQEGRAVQETQYF. The CDR3 DNA is TGTGCCAGCAGCCAAGAAGGGAGGGCAGTCCAAGAGACCCAGTACTTC.

V usage is TRBV7-9 and J usage is TRBJ2-7, with 9 bases aligning to TRBD2. Trimming removed 1 base from V and 0 bases from J; junction bases left unmatched: 4. The CDR3 has 16 amino acids. Germline V gene sequence: CDR1 SEHNR, CDR2 FQNEAQ (reference sequence). CDR3 nucleotides: TGTGCCAGCAGCTTAGAATTGCGGGAGGGCTCCTACGAGCAGTACTTC. Translating it yields CASSLELREGSYEQYF.

This chain joins TRBV7-9 and TRBJ2-1; D perhaps matches TRBD1 (6 bases). The CDR3 consists of 15 residues. Trimming stripped 4 bases from V and 4 bases from J, with 14 bases between. CDR1 is SEHNR, CDR2 FQNEAQ, per germline (reference sequence). The CDR3 loop is CASSSKQGNYNEQFF. In DNA, the CDR3 is TGTGCCAGCAGCTCGAAACAGGGAAATTACAATGAGCAGTTCTTC. Complete variable domain (other parts from reference TRBV7-9 and TRBJ2-1): DTGVSQNPRHKITKRGQNVTFRCDPISEHNRLYWYRQTLGQGPEFLTYFQNEAQLEKSRLLSDRFSAERPKGSFSTLEIQRTEQGDSAMYLCASSSKQGNYNEQFFGPGTRLTVL.

This clone was seen a single time. This chain uses TRBV28 with TRBJ2-3, with 9 bases aligning to TRBD2. Looked up from germline, CDR1 is MDHEN and CDR2 is SYDVKM. The CDR3 extends over 18 amino acids. The V segment lost 1 base and the J segment 2 bases; nucleotides outside the gene matches: 10. In DNA form, the CDR3 reads TGTGCCAGCAGTTTATTTGAGGAGCGGGGGGATTTCACAGATACGCAGTATTTT. It codes for CASSLFEERGDFTDTQYF.

The chain carries TRBV9 and TRBJ1-1, with 7 nucleotides matching TRBD1. This CDR3 has 16 residues. Germline values: CDR1 SGDLS, CDR2 YYNGEE. V shed 2 bases and J 0 bases; nucleotides not matched to a gene: 7. In DNA form, the CDR3 reads TGTGCCAGCAGCGTCGGGGACAGCCACATGAACACTGAAGCTTTCTTT. This sequence encodes CASSVGDSHMNTEAFF. Combining the CDR3 with reference TRBV9 and TRBJ1-1 gives the whole variable domain DSGVTQTPKHLITATGQRVTLRCSPRSGDLSVYWYQQSLDQGLQFLIQYYNGEERAKGNILERFSAQQFPDLHSELNLSSLELGDSALYFCASSVGDSHMNTEAFFGQGTRLTVV.

CDR3 sequence: CASSPSEGGGADTQYF. The CDR3 DNA reads as TGTGCCAGCAGCCCGAGCGAGGGGGGAGGCGCAGATACGCAGTATTTT. The V gene is TRBV13, the J gene TRBJ2-3; D possibly matches TRBD1 or TRBD2 (6 bases each). Trimming took 5 bases from V and 4 from J, leaving 19 bases between them. CDR3 length equals 16 residues. Germline V gene sequence: CDR1 PRHDT, CDR2 FYEKMQ (reference sequence).

The V and J genes are TRBV7-9 and TRBJ2-1, with D possibly matching TRBD1 (6 bases). Germline V CDR1 and CDR2: SEHNR, FQNEAQ (reference sequence). V was trimmed by 2 bases and J by 8 bases, leaving 16 bases between them. This CDR3 has 15 amino acids. This CDR3 reads CASSLQSAEGDEQFF. The CDR3 bases are TGTGCCAGCAGCTTACAGTCCGCCGAGGGGGATGAGCAGTTCTTC.

This clone appeared once. The gene calls are TRBV25-1 and TRBJ1-1; tentative D call: TRBD1 (5 bases). Germline lookup yields CDR1 MGHDK and CDR2 SYGVNS. This CDR3 contains 14 residues. Trimming cost V 8 bases and J 1 base, with 14 bases left between them. The CDR3 reads CASPPGRENTEAFF. CDR3 in DNA: TGTGCCAGCCCCCCCGGCAGGGAGAACACTGAAGCTTTCTTT. The entire variable domain, with the rest obtained from reference TRBV25-1 and TRBJ1-1, is as follows: EADIYQTPRYLVIGTGKKITLECSQTMGHDKMYWYQQDPGMELHLIHYSYGVNSTEKGDLSSESTVSRIRTEHFPLTLESARPSHTSQYLCASPPGRENTEAFFGQGTRLTVV.

The chain couples TRBV28 to TRBJ2-7, with a weak D call TRBD2 (5 bases). The CDR3 runs to 12 residues. The germline V and J ends were trimmed by 4 bases and 5 bases, with 9 bases remaining between them. The germline CDR1 and CDR2 sequences are MDHEN and SYDVKM. CDR3 sequence reads: CASSSTGDEQYF. The CDR3 coding sequence is TGTGCCAGCAGTTCCACCGGGGACGAGCAGTACTTC.

V gene TRBV9 combines with J gene TRBJ2-2; 8 bases align to TRBD2. The V gene end was trimmed by 0 bases and the J gene end by 5 bases; junction bases not matched to a gene: 3. Germline V CDR1 and CDR2: SGDLS, YYNGEE. The CDR3 consists of 15 residues. The CDR3 loop is CASSVVSGSTGELFF. The DNA of the CDR3 is TGTGCCAGCAGCGTAGTCAGCGGGAGTACCGGGGAGCTGTTTTTT.

This clone was counted once. The genes are TRBV2 and TRBJ2-7; the match to TRBD1 covers 7 bases. This CDR3 region has 17 residues. Germline CDR1 and CDR2: SNHLY and FYNNEI. Trimming cost V 5 bases and J 4 bases; bases outside gene matches: 17. Here the CDR3 reads CASSLPKDRQEAYEQYF. CDR3 nucleotide sequence: TGTGCCAGCAGTCTCCCCAAGGACAGGCAAGAGGCGTACGAGCAGTACTTC.

This chain uses TRBV19 with TRBJ1-1, with D perhaps matching TRBD1 (6 bases). The CDR3 extends over 17 amino acids. Germline V gene data show CDR1 as LNHDA and CDR2 as SQIVND (reference sequence). V lost 2 bases, J lost 4 bases, and 20 bases lay in between. Here the CDR3 DNA reads TGTGCCAGTAGTATATCGCTAGCACCGGGGGCAATCACTGAAGCTTTCTTT. Its protein is CASSISLAPGAITEAFF.

The V gene is TRBV19, the J gene TRBJ2-7; D not resolved. The CDR3 covers 14 residues. The V end was cut by 3 bases, the J end by 1 base, with 10 bases between. The V gene's germline CDR1 is LNHDA and CDR2 SQIVND (reference sequence). The CDR3 spells CASSMAGVSYEQYF. In DNA form, the CDR3 reads TGTGCCAGTAGTATGGCTGGGGTGTCCTACGAGCAGTACTTC.

This sequence joins TRBV5-1 and TRBJ2-1; D gene unclear. V lost 0 bases and J lost 8, with 9 bases in between. Germline CDR1 SGHRS, CDR2 YFSETQ. The CDR3 spans 13 residues. Here the CDR3 reads CASSLVSVDEQFF. CDR3 bases: TGCGCCAGCAGCTTGGTAAGTGTCGATGAGCAGTTCTTC.

This clone was found a few times. J is TRBJ2-5 and V is TRBV11-2; possible D gene TRBD2, 6 bases. Trimming shortened V by 2 bases and J by 3 bases, and 7 bases separated the two germline ends. In germline, CDR1 is SGHAT, CDR2 FQNNGV. CDR3 size: 13 residues. DNA for the CDR3: TGTGCCAGCAGCTTATGGGGGGAAGAGACCCAGTACTTC. Protein sequence: CASSLWGEETQYF.